The source of this T cell receptor beta chain is a study of blood T cells in healthy people across ages. Healthy Caucasian individuals from Russia aged about 6 to 95 were enrolled as donors. Each donor supplied roughly 9.2 milliliters of peripheral blood. Every sample yielded at least 6 million isolated PBMCs. V lost 5 bases and J 4 bases, leaving 17 bases between the germline ends. Germline V CDR1 and CDR2: MNHEY, SVGAGI. The CDR3 consists of 15 residues. Study-wide results and caveats: Older individuals had lower TCR beta diversity per million T cells (the decline was roughly linear).

There are a few counts of this clonotype. No antigen is known for it. For the second PCR, which ran for roughly 6 to 12 cycles, a sample-barcoded 5' primer and a J-beta primer mix were used. TCRdb re-called the 5' RACE reads through MiXCR, storing one row per CDR3 protein. The repertoire includes 1.5 million to 2 million distinct CDR3 sequences, 35% to 50% of them detected once, and about 21% sits in the top ten. The source is a human donor in good health. The chain employs TRBV6-5 and TRBJ1-2; weak D call: TRBD1 (5 bases). Sequenced: blood. CDR3 DNA sequence: TGTGCCAGCAGTATCGGGGCTAACAGGTTCTATGGCTACACCTTC. It encodes CASSIGANRFYGYTF.